The 10 T cell receptor beta chains below all came from one sample that was sequenced in a study of shared clonotypes between healthy human individuals. The repertoire was sequenced with immunoSEQ multiplex PCR; TCRdb's copy has only in-frame clones and lacks some. The data show 1 million to 1.2 million clones, roughly 80% seen once. Material: memory CD4+ T cells from PBMCs. Subset specified: CD45RA-negative fraction. These receptors were obtained from a man aged 18-30 years in good health. Some clones in this sample may be carry-over from other donors' samples.

In DNA, the CDR3 is TGCGCCAGCAGCCAAGATAGCCAGGGGGCGCGTGGCTACACCTTC. This codes for CASSQDSQGARGYTF. This chain uses TRBV4-1 with TRBJ1-2, with 8 bases matching TRBD1. The CDR3 contains 15 residues. Germline lookup yields CDR1 MGHRA and CDR2 YSYEKL. V shed 0 bases and J 7 bases; nucleotides not matched to a gene: 7.

J is TRBJ2-2 and V is TRBV27; D is possibly TRBD2 (6 bases). The length of the CDR3 is 17 residues. The V gene's germline CDR1 is MNHEY and CDR2 SMNVEV (reference sequence). V dropped 2 bases and J dropped 2 bases, with 15 bases sitting between them. The chain's CDR3 is CASSLRGSVHNTGELFF. The DNA of the CDR3 is TGTGCCAGCAGTTTACGGGGGTCGGTCCATAACACCGGGGAGCTGTTTTTT.

Concerning this clone: This sample also contains other DNA sequences that code for the same CDR3. This chain connects TRBV9 to TRBJ1-3; D remains ambiguous. The V end lost 2 bases, the J end lost 0 bases, and 9 bases lay between the germline ends. The CDR3 is 15 residues long. Germline V gives CDR1 SGDLS, CDR2 YYNGEE. The CDR3 is CASSVGPSSGNTIYF. The CDR3 nucleotides read TGTGCCAGCAGCGTTGGCCCGAGCTCTGGAAACACCATATATTTT.

The chain is built from TRBV29-1 and TRBJ2-7; TRBD2 aligns across 15 bases. CDR1 is SQVTM, CDR2 ANQGSEA, per germline. With 6 bases clipped from V and 7 bases from J, the junction kept 16 bases outside the gene matches. This CDR3 spans 17 amino acids. CDR3 sequence: CSVGQGAWTSGRGEQYF. The CDR3 coding sequence is TGCAGCGTAGGACAAGGGGCCTGGACTAGCGGGAGGGGGGAGCAGTACTTC.

This chain links TRBV18 with TRBJ2-7; weak D call: TRBD1 (5 bases). The CDR3 loop spans 16 amino acids. The V and J ends lost 3 bases and 0 bases respectively, with 15 bases between them. Germline V gene sequence: CDR1 KGHSH, CDR2 LQKENI. In nucleotides, the CDR3 is TGTGCCAGCTCACCCCAGGGATCCAGGAGCTCCTACGAGCAGTACTTC. Translating it yields CASSPQGSRSSYEQYF.

CDR3 sequence reads: CASSLQEWSTEAFF. The CDR3 bases are TGTGCCAGCAGTTTACAGGAGTGGAGTACTGAAGCTTTCTTT. The chain recombines TRBV5-6 with TRBJ1-1, with TRBD1 as a possible D gene (5 bases). The CDR3 is 14 amino acids. Germline CDR1 and CDR2: SGHDT and YYEEEE. V lost 5 bases and J lost 5, with 16 bases in between.

The chain joins TRBV7-6 to TRBJ2-1; D is unresolved. This CDR3 is 16 amino acids long. Per germline, CDR1 SGHVS and CDR2 FNYEAQ. V lost 1 base, J lost 2 bases, and 12 bases lay in between. The CDR3 nucleotides read TGTGCCAGCAGCTTAGGTGTTGCGGACCCCTACAATGAGCAGTTCTTC. Its translation is CASSLGVADPYNEQFF.

The gene calls are TRBV7-9 and TRBJ2-7; a weak D match, TRBD1 (5 bases). Germline V gives CDR1 SEHNR, CDR2 FQNEAQ (reference sequence). Trimming removed 5 bases at V and 7 bases at J, with 21 bases between. The CDR3 spans 15 residues. CDR3 nucleotides: TGTGCCAGCAGCCAGACCGCAGGGCCGTCGGAAGAGCAGTACTTC. As protein: CASSQTAGPSEEQYF.

As concerns this clone: A read error may explain this, as a much larger clone is one base away. V gene TRBV4-3 combines with J gene TRBJ2-7; D may be TRBD2 (6 bases). The germline gives CDR1 LGHNA, CDR2 YSLEER. The CDR3 is 13 amino acids. The CDR3 sequence is CASGQGGYYEQYF. The DNA for the CDR3 is TGCGCCAGCGGCCAAGGAGGGTACTACGAGCAGTACTTC.

The rearrangement links TRBV28 to TRBJ1-4; TRBD1 might be the D (5 bases). The CDR3 sequence is 18 residues long. The germline V and J ends were trimmed by 4 bases and 1 base, with 19 bases remaining between them. Germline V gene sequence: CDR1 MDHEN, CDR2 SYDVKM. This CDR3 is CASSSPLGMGVTNEKLFF. For the CDR3, the DNA is TGTGCCAGCAGTTCCCCTCTGGGAATGGGGGTAACTAATGAAAAACTGTTTTTT.